The T cell receptor beta chain under discussion was sequenced for a study of shared clonotypes between healthy human individuals (dated by TCRdb to the early 2020s). At the level of the whole study: A couple of women and three men aged 18 to 49 years were included in the cohort. Per donor, three plates each were used for CD4 naive and CD4 memory, two for CD8 naive, and one for CD8 memory. Blood TCR repertoires of about 5 healthy adults were deeply sequenced to estimate repertoire size and the extent of clonotype sharing between individuals. Libraries were prepared and TCR repertoires were sequenced by different laboratories using diverse techniques, in order to increase sequencing depth and limit assay-specific biases. Each donor's leukapheresis produced roughly between roughly 0.94 and 9.5 billion PBMCs.

TCR CDR3 regions were amplified from genomic DNA by multiplex PCR using the deep immunoSEQ assay. Extracted genomic DNA from each cell subset was spread evenly across all wells of several immunoSEQ 96-well plates, with each plate serving as a replicate. For sorted subsets, each replicate PCR was loaded with about 0.2 ug genomic DNA, equivalent to 25,000 to 30,000 T cell genomes. Purified libraries were measured with a Qubit 3.0 fluorometer, size-checked on a Bioanalyzer 2100, and measured again with the KAPA Library Quantification kit. Every immunoSEQ 96-well plate was sequenced on a separate single-read 150-cycle Illumina NextSeq 550 flow cell. From the authors' description of their analysis: Because only junctional sequences without quality scores were contained in the immunoSEQ output, filtering matching that applied to full-length reads could not be performed. To assign V/J genes and CDR3, sequences were annotated against IMGT germline references using PyIR, a Python wrapper for IgBLAST v1.9. Reads with weak V/J assignments (E-value above 1e-6), missing CDR3, stop codons, out-of-frame junctions, or ambiguous translated residues were removed. A V3J clonotype was defined by an identical inferred V gene, J gene, and CDR3 amino acid sequence. The percentage overlap between two repertoires was calculated by dividing the number of shared unique clonotypes by the size of the smaller repertoire. Richness of each repertoire was evaluated using RTK rarefaction, the Chao1 estimator, and Recon v2.1 estimates of unobserved clonotypes. Generation probabilities for all TCRbeta clonotypes obtained by the gDNA method from several donors were computed using OLGA. The source is immuneACCESS, and TCRdb retained only in-frame sequences with V and J called. Part of the clones is not carried over; for the studies checked, unresolved V genes explain less than half of this, and the remainder is unexplained. V, J and clone size derive from that table, while D and trimming were established from the DNA sequence. In all, the sample holds around 980,000 clones, and around 78% of those were seen once. Roughly 0.55% of the sample rests with the top ten.

As concerns this clone: Its cognate antigen has yet to be identified. Within one base of it there is no much larger clone, and no base qualities were kept.

The junction carries 18 bases between V and J, which are trimmed by 4 bases and 5 bases respectively. Spanning cysteine to phenylalanine, the CDR3 consists of 16 amino acids. Of the read, only the CDR3 DNA is kept; its 48 bases are in frame from base 1. As encoded in the germline V gene, CDR1 is SGHRS while CDR2 is YFSETQ. The donors were healthy, HIV-negative adults with no recently reported acute infections or vaccinations. Every donor was a Caucasian adult living in Nashville, Tennessee, USA. CD4+ T cells were enriched by magnetic negative selection; naive cells were then positively selected on CD45RA, and the negative fraction formed the memory subset. Blood was obtained by leukapheresis, after which PBMCs were separated by Ficoll-Histopaque density gradient centrifugation and cryopreserved in liquid nitrogen vapor phase. Analytical flow cytometry was used to check the purity and quantity of every magnetically sorted T cell population. Each sorted fraction had its genomic DNA isolated and then quantified by UV absorbance on a Nanodrop 2000c.

Broader findings and caveats from the paper: Rarefaction of sorted-subset datasets indicated incomplete sequencing despite the large sequencing depth. Clonotypes shared by all four sorted-subset donors showed higher generation probabilities than non-shared clonotypes. Because the study included only a small number of donors, the genetic and exposure-history diversity represented was limited. Across a handful of donors, around 5% of naive CD4, around 3.3% of naive CD8, 2% to 2.5% of memory CD4, and under 0.45% of memory CD8 clonotypes were shared. Naive subsets generally had larger estimated clonotype richness than memory subsets. Based on pairwise subsampling, the degree of clonotype sharing among donors was expected to be affected by sequencing depth. Sampling was restricted to blood, and TCR repertoires in tissue are likely to differ from TCR repertoires in blood.

The V and J segments used are TRBV5-1 and TRBJ2-2; the D gene could be either TRBD1 or TRBD2, each agreeing at 5 bases. This clonotype originated in a man aged 18 to 30 in good health. Some clones in this sample may be carry-over from other donors' samples. The sequenced material came from memory CD4+ T cells from PBMCs. The cell subset or site label here, explained by the study, means: CD45RA-negative fraction. At the DNA level, the sequence is TGCGCCAGCAGCCGGATGGGGACGGTTGGGACCGGGGAGCTGTTTTTT. The resulting protein is CASSRMGTVGTGELFF.